This TCR beta chain was sequenced in a study of lymphopenia after photon versus proton radiotherapy. Regarding the study as a whole: Under photons, naive T cells and diversity fell while effector/memory populations rose. Only patients who died were analyzed for survival; proton advantage is unproven. Oligoclonal CD8+ Temra expansion after nadir drove photon patients' diversity drop.

Notes on this clone: Its antigen remains unknown.

TCRdb keeps only in-frame clones here, not all; method: immunoSEQ multiplex PCR. The sample has tens of thousands of clones; about 83% are singletons. The V gene's germline CDR1 is SGHKS and CDR2 YYEKEE (reference sequence). V was trimmed by 0 bases and J by 0 bases, leaving 7 bases between them. The CDR3 contains 15 residues. The material was peripheral blood, obtained from a patient treated with photon-based radiotherapy. The chain couples TRBV5-5 to TRBJ1-5, with D possibly being TRBD1 (5 bases). The source is a man over 45 with gastric cancer. CDR3 nucleotides: TGTGCCAGCAGCTTGGAGGGGTATAGCAATCAGCCCCAGCATTTT. Translated: CASSLEGYSNQPQHF.